Described below is a single T cell receptor beta chain sequence and its context. Its specificity is not known. This record belongs to a study of cytomegalovirus exposure and HLA in healthy donors. On the study more broadly: The approximately 120 million unique TCR beta sequences, from 150 million to 200 million T cells, were found by an earlier analysis. General observations from the study: Whilst most TCR sequences proved rare, a subset of public TCRs occurred across many donors. A previous analysis found most TCR beta V segments productive roughly 87% or roughly 30% of the time.

Donors were ostensibly healthy at sampling, although undocumented immune exposures were probable. The CDR3 totals 15 residues. CDR1 is SGHDT and CDR2 is YYEEEE in the germline V gene. The V and J ends lost 2 bases and 4 bases respectively, with 13 bases between them. Researchers ran the PCR with 60 Vbeta and 13 Jbeta primers. The data were produced by immunoSEQ multiplex PCR, yet TCRdb's version contains in-frame clones alone and is incomplete. The ten top clones account for roughly 9.6%, within a sample of 45,000 to 55,000 clones. V usage is TRBV5-6 and J usage is TRBJ1-3; tentative D call: TRBD1 (6 bases). This sequence was found in a woman in her fifties or sixties in good health and CMV-seropositive. Sequencing used PBMCs. The CDR3 region has the DNA TGTGCCAGCAGCTTCCAGGGGTATGCGGGAAACACCATATATTTT. It translates to CASSFQGYAGNTIYF.